This T cell receptor (beta chain) was profiled in a study of blood T cell repertoires in COVID-19. Study-level information: Whether acute or convalescent, the COVID-19 samples came from the United States, Italy and Spain.

The germline V and J ends were trimmed by 3 bases and 6 bases, with 19 bases remaining between them. There are 15 residues in the CDR3. The V gene's germline CDR1 is SGDLS and CDR2 YYNGEE. Authors' analysis steps: Estimation of nucleated cell counts was performed using reference gene primer amplification. Generated by immunoSEQ multiplex PCR, the TCRdb table keeps only in-frame clones and is missing some. That table supplies the V and J calls and clone size; D and trimming were determined from the DNA. Counted here are around 50,000 clones, roughly 88% occurring once; the ten biggest clones make up about 59%.

The sequenced sample consisted of peripheral blood. The TCR originated in a man between 65 and 80 years old with acute or convalescent COVID-19. This rearrangement joins TRBV9 to TRBJ2-7; D is possibly TRBD2 (6 bases). DNA for the CDR3: TGTGCCAGCAGCGGTTTAGCGGTACCTGCCTCCGAGCAGTACTTC. It specifies CASSGLAVPASEQYF.